The 27 T cell receptor beta chains listed next were all sequenced from one sample in a study of blood T cell repertoires in COVID-19. Libraries were prepared by immunoSEQ multiplex PCR; TCRdb keeps only in-frame clonotypes and omits some of them. The sample consists of 150,000 to 200,000 clones, more than 75% of them appearing once. The specimen sequenced was PBMCs or T cells enriched from blood (not recorded which). These receptors were taken from a woman between 45 and 65 years old with acute COVID-19.

The V gene is TRBV18, the J gene TRBJ1-5; D is perhaps TRBD1 (5 bases). CDR3 length equals 14 residues. The germline CDR1 and CDR2 sequences are KGHSH and LQKENI. The ends were cut back, 5 bases at V and 0 bases at J, with 8 bases in the middle. DNA of the CDR3: TGTGCCAGCTCAGGGGGGAATAGCAATCAGCCCCAGCATTTT. It is translated as CASSGGNSNQPQHF.

The chain carries TRBV6-5 and TRBJ1-1, with TRBD1 matching over 7 bases. V dropped 6 bases and J dropped 4; count of bases not matched to a gene: 11. Germline CDR1 and CDR2: MNHEY and SVGAGI. The CDR3 runs to 15 residues. The CDR3 DNA reads as TGTGCCAGCAGCCCCCCAGGGGGGTCAAGCACTGAAGCTTTCTTT. Amino acid sequence: CASSPPGGSSTEAFF.

V is TRBV18 and J is TRBJ1-1, with 7 bases identical to TRBD1. This CDR3 contains 13 residues. The V segment lost 3 bases and the J segment 12 bases; nucleotides outside the gene matches: 10. CDR1 is KGHSH, CDR2 LQKENI, per germline. The CDR3 here is CASSPPGQATSFF. CDR3 nucleotides: TGTGCCAGCTCACCTCCCGGACAGGCGACCTCTTTCTTT.

This chain connects TRBV10-1 to TRBJ1-1; the D gene is possibly TRBD1 (5 bases). This CDR3 contains 14 residues. The V gene's germline CDR1 is WNHNN and CDR2 SYGVQD (reference sequence). The germline V and J ends were trimmed by 9 bases and 1 base, with 15 bases remaining between them. CDR3 in DNA: TGCGCCAGTGGGGCGGGAACAACGAACACTGAAGCTTTCTTT. Its translation: CASGAGTTNTEAFF.

In its sample, this clone was seen a few times. The chain joins TRBV6-2 or TRBV6-3 to TRBJ1-2; D is possibly TRBD1 (6 bases). Germline V gene sequence: CDR1 MNHEY, CDR2 SVGEGT. V was cut by 0 bases and J by 4 bases, with 15 bases left in between. CDR3 length: 16 amino acids. CDR3 in DNA: TGTGCCAGCAGTTACTCGACCCGGACAGCCGCCTATGGCTACACCTTC. Its protein is CASSYSTRTAAYGYTF.

This clone has a handful of counts. The V gene is TRBV28, the J gene TRBJ1-3, with 8 bases identical to TRBD1. CDR3 size: 15 residues. Trimming at V came to 7 bases and at J to 2 bases, leaving 7 bases not matched to a gene. Germline V CDR1 and CDR2: MDHEN, SYDVKM. The CDR3 DNA reads as TGTGCCAGCAACACCCCGGACAGGGCTGGAAACACCATATATTTT. Amino acids: CASNTPDRAGNTIYF.

This clone showed up just once. This rearrangement joins TRBV5-1 to TRBJ2-3, with D perhaps matching TRBD2 (6 bases). The CDR3 covers 15 residues. CDR1 and CDR2 from the germline V gene are SGHRS and YFSETQ. The V end was cut by 4 bases, the J end by 1 base, with 13 bases between. DNA of the CDR3: TGCGCCAGCAGCCCCCTGACTAGGGGCACAGATACGCAGTATTTT. Protein: CASSPLTRGTDTQYF.

This clone was recorded only once. V and J are TRBV28 and TRBJ1-4; the D is unclear. The CDR3 covers 13 residues. The germline CDR1 and CDR2 sequences are MDHEN and SYDVKM. V was trimmed by 3 bases and J by 7 bases, leaving 9 bases between them. CDR3 DNA sequence: TGTGCCAGCAGTTTCGGGAGCCGTGAAAAACTGTTTTTT. Translating gives CASSFGSREKLFF.

The gene calls are TRBV27 and TRBJ1-5, with 9 bases fitting TRBD1. The CDR3 runs to 16 residues. Germline CDR1 reads MNHEY; CDR2 reads SMNVEV (reference sequence). The J segment lost 2 bases and the V segment lost 5 bases, leaving 7 bases of the junction unmatched. The CDR3, as DNA: TGTGCCAGCAGTCGATTGGACAGGGGTGGCAATCAGCCCCAGCATTTT. Its translation is CASSRLDRGGNQPQHF.

Only one count was recorded for this clone. The rearrangement joins TRBV7-9 to TRBJ1-6, with 9 bases that match TRBD1. The CDR3 runs to 14 residues. V shed 6 bases, J shed 10 bases, and the junction held 7 bases outside the gene matches. Germline loops: CDR1 SEHNR, CDR2 FQNEAQ (reference sequence). CDR3 in amino acids: CASREGQGDSPLHF. In DNA form, the CDR3 reads TGTGCCAGCAGGGAGGGACAGGGTGACTCACCCCTCCACTTT.

The DNA for the CDR3 is TGTGCCAGTAGCACAACCGGGACAGGCCTTTCCGGAAACACCATATATTTT. This gives the protein CASSTTGTGLSGNTIYF. This rearrangement joins TRBV19 to TRBJ1-3; 8 bases line up with TRBD1. This CDR3 region has 17 residues. In germline, CDR1 is LNHDA, CDR2 SQIVND (reference sequence). With V trimmed by 6 bases and J by 4 bases, 14 bases remained unmatched.

V is TRBV19 and J is TRBJ1-5; 8 nucleotides agree with TRBD1. CDR1 LNHDA and CDR2 SQIVND come from the germline V gene (reference sequence). V shed 7 bases and J 5 bases; nucleotides not matched to a gene: 4. The CDR3 length is 13 residues. CDR3 bases: TGTGCCAGTATGGACAGGGCCTATCAGCCCCAGCATTTT. As protein: CASMDRAYQPQHF.

The chain has TRBV4-1 and TRBJ1-1; TRBD1 aligns across 8 bases. This CDR3 has 15 residues. CDR1 and CDR2 (germline): MGHRA, YSYEKL. V shed 0 bases, J shed 5 bases, and the junction held 5 bases outside the gene matches. CDR3 bases: TGCGCCAGCAGCCAAGATAAACAGGGGGAGACTGAAGCTTTCTTT. Translation: CASSQDKQGETEAFF.

The J gene is TRBJ1-1, the V gene TRBV27; D might be TRBD1 (5 bases). The germline CDR1 and CDR2 sequences are MNHEY and SMNVEV (reference sequence). The CDR3 consists of 14 residues. Deletions cut 0 bases from V and 3 bases from J, with 8 bases between. The CDR3 sequence is CASSLSGGYTEAFF. For the CDR3, the DNA is TGTGCCAGCAGTTTATCGGGGGGTTACACTGAAGCTTTCTTT.

V is TRBV28 and J is TRBJ1-4; 9 positions match TRBD1. The V gene end was trimmed by 6 bases and the J gene end by 8 bases; junction bases not matched to a gene: 13. The CDR3 extends over 16 amino acids. Per germline, CDR1 MDHEN and CDR2 SYDVKM. CDR3 amino acids: CASSGNPGQGNEKLFF. In DNA form, the CDR3 reads TGTGCCAGCAGCGGGAACCCGGGACAGGGAAACGAAAAACTGTTTTTT.

The V gene is TRBV12-3 or TRBV12-4, the J gene TRBJ1-1; no clear D. The CDR3 spans 13 residues. Trimming shortened V by 3 bases and J by 1 base, and 6 bases separated the two germline ends. The CDR3 region is CASSFSGNTEAFF. CDR3 nucleotides: TGTGCCAGCAGTTTCTCGGGGAACACTGAAGCTTTCTTT.

The CDR3 nucleotides read TGTGCCAGCAGTTATGAGGACTTTAACTATGGCTACACCTTC. The encoded protein is CASSYEDFNYGYTF. The chain recombines TRBV6-2 or TRBV6-3 with TRBJ1-2; D unresolved. Germline CDR1 and CDR2: MNHEY and SVGEGT. The CDR3 extends over 14 amino acids. Trimming pared 3 bases from V and 1 base from J, leaving 9 bases between.

The V gene is TRBV6-5, the J gene TRBJ2-1; D possibly corresponds to TRBD2 (5 bases). CDR3 length: 15 amino acids. Looked up from germline, CDR1 is MNHEY and CDR2 is SVGAGI. Trimming pared 7 bases from V and 9 bases from J, leaving 22 bases between. Written as DNA, the CDR3 is TGTGCCAGCACCCGGGGTGGACGGATTCAAAGTGAGCAGTTCTTC. The encoded protein is CASTRGGRIQSEQFF.

V is TRBV7-9 and J is TRBJ2-2; D is ambiguous. The germline V and J ends were trimmed by 5 bases and 7 bases, with 8 bases remaining between them. CDR1 SEHNR and CDR2 FQNEAQ come from the germline V gene (reference sequence). The CDR3 consists of 12 residues. The CDR3 DNA reads TGTGCCAGCAGCCTTCTATTCGGGGAGCTGTTTTTT. Residues: CASSLLFGELFF.

This chain connects TRBV7-3 to TRBJ1-2, with 9 bases fitting TRBD1. With 5 bases clipped from V and 4 bases from J, the junction kept 11 bases outside the gene matches. The CDR3 consists of 16 residues. Germline assignment: CDR1 SGHTA and CDR2 FQGTGA. CDR3 in amino acids: CASSLIQGARGYGYTF. CDR3 in DNA: TGTGCCAGCAGCCTAATACAGGGGGCGCGCGGCTATGGCTACACCTTC.

This chain uses TRBV28 with TRBJ2-3; the D gene is possibly TRBD1 (6 bases). The germline gives CDR1 MDHEN, CDR2 SYDVKM. With 7 bases removed from V and 4 bases from J, the gap between germline ends came to 24 bases. The CDR3 has 17 amino acids. The CDR3 nucleotides read TGTGCCAGCATCCATGGTTCCCTTGTGGGGGCCCCAGATACGCAGTATTTT. Residues: CASIHGSLVGAPDTQYF.

The chain is built from TRBV27 and TRBJ2-5, with 10 bases matching TRBD2. V gave up 5 bases and J gave up 0 bases; unmatched junction bases: 6. Germline V gene sequence: CDR1 MNHEY, CDR2 SMNVEV (reference sequence). The CDR3 is 16 amino acids. CDR3 protein: CASSPLAGEDQETQYF. CDR3 nucleotide sequence: TGTGCCAGCAGTCCGCTAGCGGGGGAAGACCAAGAGACCCAGTACTTC.

The chain recombines TRBV5-4 with TRBJ1-2; a weak D match, TRBD1 (5 bases). Trimming removed 5 bases from V and 2 bases from J, with 13 bases in between. The CDR3 length is 14 residues. Germline CDR1 SGHNT, CDR2 YYREEE (reference sequence). The CDR3 DNA reads TGTGCCAGCAGACACCAGACAGAGAACTATGGCTACACCTTC. It translates to CASRHQTENYGYTF.

The chain has TRBV4-2 and TRBJ1-1; 10 nucleotides align to TRBD1. V lost 1 base, J lost 3 bases, and 2 bases stayed unmatched. There are 15 residues in the CDR3. Germline values: CDR1 LGHNA, CDR2 YNFKEQ. CDR3 coding DNA: TGTGCCAGCAGCCAAGTAGGGACAGGGGACACTGAAGCTTTCTTT. Translated, it gives CASSQVGTGDTEAFF.

This rearrangement joins TRBV7-9 to TRBJ2-5, with 11 bases aligning to TRBD2. V trimming: 5 bases; J trimming: 3 bases; junction bases outside the gene matches: 17. The CDR3 has 19 amino acids. Germline loops: CDR1 SEHNR, CDR2 FQNEAQ (reference sequence). The CDR3 DNA reads TGTGCCAGCAGCCCGAGACGCCCTCCTAGCGGGGGGCAAGAAGAGACCCAGTACTTC. This gives the protein CASSPRRPPSGGQEETQYF.

This clone was observed a single time. V and J are TRBV7-8 and TRBJ2-2, with D possibly TRBD1 on 7 matching bases. CDR1 and CDR2 (germline): SGHVS, FQNEAQ. V shed 4 bases and J shed 5 bases, with 8 bases lying between them. CDR3 length: 13 residues. As DNA, the CDR3 is TGTGCCAGCAGCTCAGGGGGGACCGGGGAGCTGTTTTTT. This gives the protein CASSSGGTGELFF.

This clone was detected only a few times. The V and J genes are TRBV29-1 and TRBJ1-2; a possible D gene is TRBD1 (5 bases). V was clipped by 7 bases and J by 2 bases, with 17 bases between them. The CDR3 consists of 14 residues. The germline gives CDR1 SQVTM, CDR2 ANQGSEA. CDR3 nucleotide sequence: TGCAGCGCCCGCCCCGGGGGATCGAACTATGGCTACACCTTC. Amino acid sequence: CSARPGGSNYGYTF.